This TCR beta chain was identified in a study of T cell repertoires in cytomegalovirus infection. CDR1 is SGHTA and CDR2 is FQGNSA in the germline V gene. The CDR3 contains 17 residues. V gave up 1 base and J gave up 6 bases; unmatched junction bases: 10. The sample holds many counts of this clonotype. The antigen is unknown. TCRdb called the reads again in MiXCR, with one record for every CDR3 protein. The table lists 51,000 or so distinct CDR3 sequences, about 20% of them singletons. The V and J genes are TRBV7-2 and TRBJ1-5; 9 bases agree with TRBD1. Specimen: CD8+ T cells from cultured PBMCs, collected from culture after CMV antigen stimulation. The receptor was isolated from a human donor in good health (CMV status not recorded). Some clones in this sample may be carry-over from other donors' samples. The CDR3 bases are TGTGCCAGCAGCTTAGGCGGCTCCGGGACAGGGCTTCAGCCCCAGCATTTT. Protein: CASSLGGSGTGLQPQHF.